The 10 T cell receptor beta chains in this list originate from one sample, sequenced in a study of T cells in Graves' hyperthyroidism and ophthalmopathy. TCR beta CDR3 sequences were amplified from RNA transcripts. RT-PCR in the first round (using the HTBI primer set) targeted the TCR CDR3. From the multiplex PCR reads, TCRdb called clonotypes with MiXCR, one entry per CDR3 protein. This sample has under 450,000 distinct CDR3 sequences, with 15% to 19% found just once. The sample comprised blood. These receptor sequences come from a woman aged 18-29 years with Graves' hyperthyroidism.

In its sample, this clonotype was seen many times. The CDR3 loop is CASSLLGGNTDTQYF. CDR3 nucleotides: TGTGCCAGCAGCCTCCTCGGCGGGAACACAGATACGCAGTATTTT. The rearrangement uses TRBV7-3 and TRBJ2-3; a possible D gene is TRBD2 (6 bases). This CDR3 region has 15 residues. Germline assignment: CDR1 SGHTA and CDR2 FQGTGA. V was clipped by 5 bases and J by 2 bases, with 14 bases between them.

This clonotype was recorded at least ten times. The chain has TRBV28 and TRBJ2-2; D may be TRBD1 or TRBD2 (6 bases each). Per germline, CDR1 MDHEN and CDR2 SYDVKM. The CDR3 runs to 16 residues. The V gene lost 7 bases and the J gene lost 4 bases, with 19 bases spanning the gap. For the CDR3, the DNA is TGTGCCAGCATCGGGGGCGGCCTTTTTGGCACCGGGGAGCTGTTTTTT. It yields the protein CASIGGGLFGTGELFF.

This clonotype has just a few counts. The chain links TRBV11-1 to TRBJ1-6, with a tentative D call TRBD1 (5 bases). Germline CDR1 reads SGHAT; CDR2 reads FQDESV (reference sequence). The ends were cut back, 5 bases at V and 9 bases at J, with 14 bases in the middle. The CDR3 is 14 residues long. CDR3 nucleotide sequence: TGTGCCAGCAGCGCGGGCCCAGGGAGTTCACCCCTCCACTTT. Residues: CASSAGPGSSPLHF.

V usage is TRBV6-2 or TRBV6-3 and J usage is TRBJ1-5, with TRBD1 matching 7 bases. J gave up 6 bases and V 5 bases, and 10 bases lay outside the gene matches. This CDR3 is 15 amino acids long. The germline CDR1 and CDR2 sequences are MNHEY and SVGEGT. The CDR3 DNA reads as TGTGCCAGCAGTAGCCATCAGGGGGGTGGTCAGCCCCAGCATTTT. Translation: CASSSHQGGGQPQHF.

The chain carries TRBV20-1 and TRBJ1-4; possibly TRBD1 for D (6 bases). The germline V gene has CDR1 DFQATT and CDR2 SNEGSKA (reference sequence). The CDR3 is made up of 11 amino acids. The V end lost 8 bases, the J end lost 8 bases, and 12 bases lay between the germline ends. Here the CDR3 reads CSWGAGEKLFF. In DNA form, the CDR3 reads TGCAGTTGGGGGGCTGGAGAAAAACTGTTTTTT.

DNA of the CDR3: TGTGCCAGCAGCTTACGTGAGTTGGCGACTGAAGCTTTCTTT. Translation: CASSLRELATEAFF. The chain carries TRBV7-9 and TRBJ1-1; D not resolved. V was pared by 2 bases and J by 5 bases, with 12 bases between. CDR1 is SEHNR and CDR2 is FQNEAQ in the germline V gene (reference sequence). This CDR3 is 14 amino acids long.

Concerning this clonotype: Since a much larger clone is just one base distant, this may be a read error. CDR3 protein: CGARKTGVVGQPQHF. The CDR3 nucleotides are TGCGGTGCTAGGAAGACAGGGGTCGTGGGTCAGCCCCAGCATTTT. This chain connects TRBV20-1 to TRBJ1-5, with TRBD1 matching 8 bases. Per germline, CDR1 DFQATT and CDR2 SNEGSKA (reference sequence). This CDR3 contains 15 residues.

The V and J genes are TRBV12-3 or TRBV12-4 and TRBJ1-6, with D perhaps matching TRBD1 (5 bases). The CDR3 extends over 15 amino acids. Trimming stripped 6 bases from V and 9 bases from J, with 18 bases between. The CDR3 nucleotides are TGTGCCAGCAGCCCCCAGGGAGGGGAGGGTTCACCCCTCCACTTT. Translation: CASSPQGGEGSPLHF.

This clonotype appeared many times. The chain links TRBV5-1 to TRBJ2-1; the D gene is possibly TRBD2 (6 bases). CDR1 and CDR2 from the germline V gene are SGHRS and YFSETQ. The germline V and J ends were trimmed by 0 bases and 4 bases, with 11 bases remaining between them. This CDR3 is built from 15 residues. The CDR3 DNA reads TGCGCCAGCAGCTTGGCGGGGGTTGGGTACAATGAGCAGTTCTTC. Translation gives CASSLAGVGYNEQFF.

CDR3 region: CASSLLPGTSGTSYEQYF. As DNA, the CDR3 is TGTGCCAGCAGCCTACTCCCGGGGACTAGCGGAACGTCCTACGAGCAGTACTTC. The gene calls are TRBV11-2 and TRBJ2-7; TRBD2 agrees at 11 bases. The germline V gene has CDR1 SGHAT and CDR2 FQNNGV. V lost 5 bases, J lost 1 base, and 13 bases stayed unmatched. The CDR3 sequence is 18 residues long.